The TCR beta chain under discussion was sequenced for a study of T cell repertoires in cytomegalovirus infection. Turning to the study itself: Indications of both CMV infection and matching HLA type were provided by public TCR beta signatures. Findings of the study overall: The study identified carriers of CMV plus the relevant HLA from cumulative public TCR beta family frequency. The response measured ex vivo was dominated by TCR beta clonotypes (HLA-C-restricted and CMV-specific).

A single record per CDR3 protein comes from TCRdb applying MiXCR to the reads. In the table there are roughly 600,000 distinct CDR3 sequences, 24% of which are singletons. Concerning this clonotype itself: The antigen is unknown.

Germline lookup yields CDR1 ENHRY and CDR2 SYGVKD. The CDR3 has 12 amino acids. V lost 5 bases to trimming and J lost 1 base, with 5 bases between them. The specimen sequenced was CD8+ T cells from PBMCs. This clonotype was sampled from a human donor in good health (CMV status not recorded). Some clones in this sample may be carry-over from other donors' samples. The chain employs TRBV10-3 and TRBJ1-1; no clear D. The CDR3 DNA reads TGTGCCATCAGTCGGGGGAACACTGAAGCTTTCTTT. Translation gives CAISRGNTEAFF.